Presented here are 17 T cell receptor beta chains from one specimen sequenced in a study of cytomegalovirus exposure and HLA in healthy donors (dated by TCRdb to between 2016 and 2019). Libraries were made using the immunoSEQ multiplex PCR assay. Sourced from immuneACCESS, this table was stored by TCRdb with only in-frame sequences that have V and J called. A share of the clones is absent; for the studies checked, an unresolved V gene accounts for under half, and the remainder has no known explanation. Present in this sample are tens of thousands of clones, 90% to 96% of which were seen just once. Jointly, the top ten make up about 0.96% of the sample. Sequenced material: PBMCs. Receptors were obtained from a man younger than 30 in good health and CMV-seronegative.

The genes are TRBV27 and TRBJ2-2; 8 nucleotides line up with TRBD2. V lost 3 bases and J lost 2; bases outside the gene matches: 14. Germline CDR1 MNHEY, CDR2 SMNVEV (reference sequence). The CDR3 covers 19 residues. The CDR3 loop is CASSFTSVRLARNTGELFF. CDR3 DNA: TGTGCCAGCAGTTTTACTTCTGTCAGACTAGCGCGAAACACCGGGGAGCTGTTTTTT.

This chain joins TRBV7-2 and TRBJ1-1; 8 nucleotides line up with TRBD1. CDR3 length equals 13 residues. From germline, CDR1 is SGHTA and CDR2 FQGNSA. V dropped 4 bases and J dropped 4; count of bases not matched to a gene: 2. The chain's CDR3 is CASSYTGGTEAFF. CDR3 sequence (DNA): TGTGCCAGCAGCTATACAGGGGGCACTGAAGCTTTCTTT.

The chain has TRBV27 and TRBJ1-2, with a tentative D call TRBD1 (6 bases). The CDR3 has 12 amino acids. The germline V gene encodes CDR1 MNHEY and CDR2 SMNVEV (reference sequence). Trimming pared 4 bases from V and 5 bases from J, leaving 8 bases between. CDR3 protein: CASSSGQYGYTF. The CDR3 bases are TGTGCCAGCAGTTCCGGACAGTATGGCTACACCTTC.

The chain employs TRBV4-1 and TRBJ2-7; tentatively, D is TRBD2 (6 bases). Trimming pared 0 bases from V and 3 bases from J, leaving 18 bases between. Germline values: CDR1 MGHRA, CDR2 YSYEKL. This CDR3 region has 17 residues. The CDR3 DNA is TGCGCCAGCAGCCAAGATTCAGTTGCGCGGGGTCTCTACGAGCAGTACTTC. Amino acid sequence: CASSQDSVARGLYEQYF.

The rearrangement uses TRBV6-1 and TRBJ2-5; a possible D gene is TRBD2 (6 bases). The CDR3 contains 13 residues. V lost 6 bases and J 6 bases, leaving 14 bases between the germline ends. CDR1 is MNHNS and CDR2 is SASEGT in the germline V gene. CDR3 DNA sequence: TGTGCCAGCAGAACGGGACTGACGCAGACCCAGTACTTC. Residues: CASRTGLTQTQYF.

This clone was found once. The chain recombines TRBV5-1 with TRBJ2-1; D may be TRBD2 (6 bases). The germline gives CDR1 SGHRS, CDR2 YFSETQ. V was pared by 4 bases and J by 8 bases, with 16 bases between. CDR3 length equals 14 residues. CDR3 sequence: CASSHRELGDEQFF. In DNA, the CDR3 is TGCGCCAGCAGCCACCGGGAGCTCGGGGATGAGCAGTTCTTC.

The chain employs TRBV7-2 and TRBJ2-1, with 8 bases aligning to TRBD2. CDR1 and CDR2 from the germline V gene are SGHTA and FQGNSA. The CDR3 is 15 amino acids. V shed 5 bases and J 8 bases; nucleotides not matched to a gene: 11. The CDR3 sequence is CASSPPGLGIYEQFF. CDR3 bases: TGTGCCAGCAGCCCTCCGGGACTAGGTATCTATGAGCAGTTCTTC.

This rearrangement joins TRBV19 to TRBJ1-5; possible D gene TRBD1, 6 bases. Germline CDR1 LNHDA, CDR2 SQIVND (reference sequence). V was cut by 3 bases and J by 7 bases, with 13 bases left in between. The CDR3 sequence is 14 residues long. The DNA of the CDR3 is TGTGCCAGTAGTATCTCTGACAGGTTCCAGCCCCAGCATTTT. It codes for CASSISDRFQPQHF.

V gene TRBV7-9 combines with J gene TRBJ2-3; 10 nucleotides align to TRBD1. The CDR3 length is 14 residues. Losses at the gene ends were 5 bases for V and 7 bases for J; bases not matched to a gene: 6. CDR1 and CDR2 from the germline V gene are SEHNR and FQNEAQ (reference sequence). CDR3 amino acids: CASSIDRGPNTQYF. The CDR3 nucleotides read TGTGCCAGCAGCATAGACAGGGGGCCGAATACGCAGTATTTT.

This chain uses TRBV5-1 with TRBJ2-3; TRBD2 matches 11 bases. The ends lost 4 bases at V and 4 bases at J; junction bases unmatched: 8. CDR3 length: 16 residues. Germline lookup yields CDR1 SGHRS and CDR2 YFSETQ. CDR3 DNA sequence: TGCGCCAGCAGCGCACTAGCGGGAGATGCGGCAGATACGCAGTATTTT. Encoded protein: CASSALAGDAADTQYF.

This clone has just one count. The chain joins TRBV10-3 to TRBJ1-1; no definite D call. Per the germline V gene, CDR1 is ENHRY and CDR2 is SYGVKD. V dropped 3 bases and J dropped 7 bases, with 9 bases sitting between them. The CDR3 runs 12 residues. Here the CDR3 reads CAISDGDLEAFF. CDR3 nucleotides: TGTGCCATCAGTGACGGAGACCTTGAAGCTTTCTTT.

V and J are TRBV28 and TRBJ1-5; possibly TRBD1 for D (6 bases). CDR3 length equals 14 residues. Per the germline V gene, CDR1 is MDHEN and CDR2 is SYDVKM. V gave up 6 bases and J gave up 9 bases, with 18 bases separating them. This chain's CDR3 is CASSPNTGSRPQHF. CDR3 DNA: TGTGCCAGCAGCCCAAACACAGGGTCTCGGCCCCAGCATTTT.

The rearrangement joins TRBV5-1 to TRBJ1-4, with 9 bases lining up with TRBD1. Germline CDR1 and CDR2: SGHRS and YFSETQ. Trimming at V came to 7 bases and at J to 5 bases, leaving 6 bases not matched to a gene. This CDR3 has 14 amino acids. The CDR3 DNA reads TGCGCCAGCGGTCCCGGGACAGGGAATGAAAAACTGTTTTTT. It yields the protein CASGPGTGNEKLFF.

The V call is TRBV6-5, the J call TRBJ1-2; a possible D gene is TRBD1 (5 bases). CDR1 is MNHEY and CDR2 is SVGAGI in the germline V gene. The CDR3 consists of 15 residues. The V end was cut by 0 bases, the J end by 2 bases, with 10 bases between. CDR3 in DNA: TGTGCCAGCAGTTACTCTGGGGGGACCAACTATGGCTACACCTTC. Translating gives CASSYSGGTNYGYTF.

J is TRBJ2-7 and V is TRBV7-6; D remains ambiguous. This CDR3 contains 13 residues. V shed 1 base and J shed 0 bases, with 4 bases lying between them. Germline-derived CDR1 and CDR2 are SGHVS and FNYEAQ. In nucleotides, the CDR3 is TGTGCCAGCAGCTTAGGCGACTCCTACGAGCAGTACTTC. Encoded protein: CASSLGDSYEQYF.

J is TRBJ2-4 and V is TRBV4-3; unclear D gene. Trimming removed 5 bases from V and 1 base from J, with 18 bases in between. The CDR3 is 17 residues long. Germline CDR1 LGHNA, CDR2 YSLEER. As DNA, the CDR3 is TGCGCCAGCAGCGAGCAGGCCCCTGGGTCGGCCAAAAACATTCAGTACTTC. Translating gives CASSEQAPGSAKNIQYF.

This clone is a singleton in its sample. V and J are TRBV18 and TRBJ2-2; D is possibly TRBD2 (7 bases). The CDR3 sequence is 16 residues long. Trimming removed 3 bases at V and 5 bases at J, with 16 bases between. CDR1 is KGHSH, CDR2 LQKENI, per germline. The chain's CDR3 is CASSPPTGRGTGELFF. DNA for the CDR3: TGTGCCAGCTCACCCCCCACAGGGAGGGGGACCGGGGAGCTGTTTTTT.